The clone carrying this T cell receptor (beta chain) was counted between two and nine times. Its antigen is currently unknown. Germline lookup yields CDR1 SQVTM and CDR2 ANQGSEA. V gave up 6 bases and J gave up 7 bases; unmatched junction bases: 8. The CDR3 covers 13 residues. This specimen belongs to a study of blood T cells in healthy people across ages. All donors came from Russia, were Caucasian and healthy, and spanned ages roughly 6 to 100. Primers used in a second PCR of roughly 7 to 12 cycles were a sample-barcoded 5' primer and a J-beta primer mix. Every cDNA molecule bore a tag from a template-switch adaptor containing 12 random nucleotides. TCRdb reprocessed the 5' RACE reads via MiXCR and lists one record per CDR3 protein. The sample includes 1.5 million to 2 million distinct CDR3 sequences, about 50% seen only once; the top ten take 2% to 2.5%. Findings and caveats of the study: Using unsorted PBMCs precluded a conclusive naive versus antigen-experienced comparison. CMV status of donors was not determined, possibly confounding expanded clonotype changes.

The chain is built from TRBV29-1 and TRBJ1-2, with 10 bases lining up with TRBD1. The sample consisted of blood. The origin of this receptor is a woman aged 35 to 49 in good health. The CDR3 coding sequence is TGCAGCGTGGGACAGGGGCCAGGCACTGGCTACACCTTC. Its protein is CSVGQGPGTGYTF.